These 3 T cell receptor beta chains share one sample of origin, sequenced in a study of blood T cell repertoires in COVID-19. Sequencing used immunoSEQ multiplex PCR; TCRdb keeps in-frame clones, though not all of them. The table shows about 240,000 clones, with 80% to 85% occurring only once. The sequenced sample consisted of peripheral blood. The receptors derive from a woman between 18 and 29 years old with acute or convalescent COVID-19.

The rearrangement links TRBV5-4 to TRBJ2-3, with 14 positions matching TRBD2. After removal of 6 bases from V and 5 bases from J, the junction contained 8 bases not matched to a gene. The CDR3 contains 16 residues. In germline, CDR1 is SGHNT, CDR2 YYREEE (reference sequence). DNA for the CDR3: TGTGCCAGCAAACAGACTAGCGGGAGGGCCGGAGATACGCAGTATTTT. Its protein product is CASKQTSGRAGDTQYF.

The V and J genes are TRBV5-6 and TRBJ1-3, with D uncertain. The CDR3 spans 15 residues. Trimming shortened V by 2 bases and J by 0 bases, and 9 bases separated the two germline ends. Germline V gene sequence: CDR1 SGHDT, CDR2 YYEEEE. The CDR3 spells CASSFLAVSGNTIYF. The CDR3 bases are TGTGCCAGCAGCTTCTTGGCTGTCTCTGGAAACACCATATATTTT.

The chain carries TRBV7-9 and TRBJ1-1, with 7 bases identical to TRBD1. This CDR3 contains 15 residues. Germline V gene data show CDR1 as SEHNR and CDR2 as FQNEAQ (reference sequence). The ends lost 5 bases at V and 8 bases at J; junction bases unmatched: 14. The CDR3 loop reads CASSATYGQATEAFF. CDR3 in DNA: TGTGCCAGCAGCGCGACCTACGGACAGGCCACAGAAGCTTTCTTT.